A single sample is the source of the 10 T cell receptor beta chains below, sequenced in a study of cytomegalovirus exposure and HLA in healthy donors. PCR primers comprised 60 Vbeta and 13 Jbeta primers. TCRdb keeps only in-frame clones here, not all; method: immunoSEQ multiplex PCR. The sample has 150,000 to 200,000 clones, around 68% seen once. The sample was PBMCs. These receptors originate from a man between 40 and 49 years old in good health and CMV-seronegative.

This chain connects TRBV5-1 to TRBJ1-5, with 10 bases that match TRBD1. The CDR3 extends over 16 amino acids. Germline assignment: CDR1 SGHRS and CDR2 YFSETQ. After removal of 0 bases from V and 7 bases from J, the junction contained 7 bases not matched to a gene. DNA of the CDR3: TGCGCCAGCAGCTTGGATGGGACAGGGGATCGGCAGCCCCAGCATTTT. This codes for CASSLDGTGDRQPQHF.

This clone was counted only a few times. The J gene is TRBJ2-7, the V gene TRBV15, with TRBD1 matching 7 bases. V gave up 3 bases and J gave up 0 bases; unmatched junction bases: 2. Germline lookup yields CDR1 LNHNV and CDR2 YYDKDF (reference sequence). The CDR3 contains 14 residues. This chain's CDR3 is CATSRGDSSYEQYF. DNA for the CDR3: TGTGCCACCAGCAGGGGGGACAGCTCCTACGAGCAGTACTTC.

The chain carries TRBV6-1 and TRBJ2-7, with unresolved D. Germline lookup yields CDR1 MNHNS and CDR2 SASEGT. V lost 6 bases and J lost 1, with 4 bases in between. The CDR3 covers 11 residues. In DNA, the CDR3 is TGTGCCAGCAGGGCTTCCTACGAGCAGTACTTC. As protein: CASRASYEQYF.

This clone was seen a few times. The chain joins TRBV28 to TRBJ2-7, with unresolved D. There are 12 residues in the CDR3. V dropped 3 bases and J dropped 4 bases, with 7 bases sitting between them. Germline loops: CDR1 MDHEN, CDR2 SYDVKM. Here the CDR3 reads CASSLRRYEQYF. In nucleotides, the CDR3 is TGTGCCAGCAGTTTGCGGAGATACGAGCAGTACTTC.

This sequence joins TRBV5-1 and TRBJ2-1, with D perhaps matching TRBD2 (5 bases). The germline V gene encodes CDR1 SGHRS and CDR2 YFSETQ. Trimming pared 0 bases from V and 6 bases from J, leaving 7 bases between. CDR3 size: 13 residues. The CDR3 DNA reads as TGCGCCAGCAGCTTGGCGGGGTTCAATGAGCAGTTCTTC. It translates to CASSLAGFNEQFF.

This chain uses TRBV28 with TRBJ1-5, with 7 bases identical to TRBD1. CDR1 is MDHEN and CDR2 is SYDVKM in the germline V gene. The CDR3 length is 16 residues. V shed 3 bases and J 6 bases; nucleotides not matched to a gene: 11. This chain's CDR3 is CASSLAQQGPGQPQHF. As DNA, the CDR3 is TGTGCCAGCAGTTTGGCCCAACAGGGGCCGGGTCAGCCCCAGCATTTT. Supplemented by reference TRBV28 and TRBJ1-5, the full variable domain reads DVKVTQSSRYLVKRTGEKVFLECVQDMDHENMFWYRQDPGLGLRLIYFSYDVKMKEKGDIPEGYSVSREKKERFSLILESASTNQTSMYLCASSLAQQGPGQPQHFGDGTRLSIL.

This rearrangement joins TRBV11-3 to TRBJ2-7, with D possibly matching TRBD1 (6 bases). The V end lost 5 bases, the J end lost 0 bases, and 11 bases lay between the germline ends. This CDR3 is 14 amino acids long. The germline V gene encodes CDR1 SGHNT and CDR2 YENEEA. The CDR3 nucleotides are TGTGCCAGCAGCCGTACAGGGAACTCCTACGAGCAGTACTTC. This gives the protein CASSRTGNSYEQYF.

J is TRBJ2-2 and V is TRBV5-4; D gene unclear. This CDR3 has 16 residues. CDR1 SGHNT and CDR2 YYREEE come from the germline V gene (reference sequence). V was pared by 0 bases and J by 6 bases, with 15 bases between. The CDR3 bases are TGTGCCAGCAGCTTGGGTGCTGCGTCGTTGTCCGGGGAGCTGTTTTTT. It specifies CASSLGAASLSGELFF.

This chain uses TRBV18 with TRBJ2-1; D is perhaps TRBD2 (7 bases). Trimming cost V 6 bases and J 9 bases, with 18 bases left between them. The CDR3 has 14 amino acids. Germline CDR1 and CDR2: KGHSH and LQKENI. CDR3 sequence reads: CASSPAGARAEQFF. The CDR3 region has the DNA TGTGCCAGCTCCCCCGCGGGGGCCCGGGCTGAGCAGTTCTTC.

The chain employs TRBV6-1 and TRBJ2-7; TRBD2 might be the D (6 bases). This CDR3 is 13 amino acids long. The V end lost 11 bases, the J end lost 4 bases, and 18 bases lay between the germline ends. Per the germline V gene, CDR1 is MNHNS and CDR2 is SASEGT. CDR3 nucleotide sequence: TGTGCCGGTTCGGCGGGAAGTTCGTACGAGCAGTACTTC. Amino acid sequence: CAGSAGSSYEQYF.